The rows below give T cell receptor beta chains drawn from one sample of a study of blood T cell repertoires in COVID-19. Generated by immunoSEQ multiplex PCR, the TCRdb table keeps only in-frame clones and is missing some. The table has about 140,000 clones, about four fifths seen once. Sequencing input: peripheral blood. These receptors originate from a woman aged 60-75 years with acute or convalescent COVID-19. Both conserved end residues are part of each CDR3. The order of the fields is V gene, J gene, clone size, D gene, CDR3 DNA, CDR3 protein. D genes are given only for firm matches. Clone size is not always given. Where it is, it says once, few, many or a class for expanded clones.

v_call: TRBV20-1; j_call: TRBJ2-7; clone_size: -; d_call: TRBD2; cdr3_nt: TGCAGTGCTAGTGGCACTAGCGGGAGTTACTACGAGCAGTACTTC; cdr3_aa: CSASGTSGSYYEQYF
v_call: TRBV18; j_call: TRBJ2-7; clone_size: once; d_call: -; cdr3_nt: TGTGCCAGCTCACCGGGGGACATTACCTACGAGCAGTACTTC; cdr3_aa: CASSPGDITYEQYF
v_call: TRBV10-3; j_call: TRBJ2-1; clone_size: -; d_call: TRBD2; cdr3_nt: TGTGCCATCAGTGGCCCTAGCGGGAGGCCGAGGTCCGATGAGCAGTTCTTC; cdr3_aa: CAISGPSGRPRSDEQFF
v_call: TRBV6-5; j_call: TRBJ1-3; clone_size: -; d_call: -; cdr3_nt: TGTGCCAGCAGTTACTCCCCCCCGGACAGTGGAAACACCATATATTTT; cdr3_aa: CASSYSPPDSGNTIYF
v_call: TRBV5-1; j_call: TRBJ2-7; clone_size: -; d_call: -; cdr3_nt: TGCGCCAGCAGCCGGGACTACGAGCAGTACTTC; cdr3_aa: CASSRDYEQYF
v_call: TRBV3-1/TRBV3-2; j_call: TRBJ1-6; clone_size: -; d_call: -; cdr3_nt: TGTGCCAGCAGCTCCGGGACAAATAATTCACCCCTCCACTTT; cdr3_aa: CASSSGTNNSPLHF
v_call: TRBV25-1; j_call: TRBJ2-5; clone_size: -; d_call: TRBD2; cdr3_nt: TGTGCCAGCAGTGAAAACTCGGGACTAACTCAAGAGACCCAGTACTTC; cdr3_aa: CASSENSGLTQETQYF
v_call: TRBV6-1; j_call: TRBJ2-2; clone_size: -; d_call: TRBD1; cdr3_nt: TGTGCCAGCAGTGAAGTAGGGGGCGGTTTCGGGGAGCTGTTTTTT; cdr3_aa: CASSEVGGGFGELFF
v_call: TRBV5-1; j_call: TRBJ1-3; clone_size: -; d_call: TRBD1; cdr3_nt: TGCGCCAGCAGCCAACAGGGGGCCTCCTCTGGAAACACCATATATTTT; cdr3_aa: CASSQQGASSGNTIYF
v_call: TRBV12-3/TRBV12-4; j_call: TRBJ2-7; clone_size: -; d_call: -; cdr3_nt: TGTGCCAGCAGTTTAACCAGGCTCGAGCAGTACTTC; cdr3_aa: CASSLTRLEQYF
v_call: TRBV11-2; j_call: TRBJ2-7; clone_size: once; d_call: -; cdr3_nt: TGTGCCAGCACCCCGTGGGGGGGCGGCTCCTACGAGCAGTACTTC; cdr3_aa: CASTPWGGGSYEQYF
v_call: TRBV7-3; j_call: TRBJ2-3; clone_size: -; d_call: TRBD2; cdr3_nt: TGTGCCAGCATGGCTAGCGGGAGGGGAGATACGCAGTATTTT; cdr3_aa: CASMASGRGDTQYF
v_call: TRBV29-1; j_call: TRBJ2-7; clone_size: once; d_call: -; cdr3_nt: TGCAGCGTCGCAAAGCCTGACAGTTTTAACGAGCAGTACTTC; cdr3_aa: CSVAKPDSFNEQYF
v_call: TRBV29-1; j_call: TRBJ1-1; clone_size: few; d_call: TRBD1; cdr3_nt: TGCAGCGTTGACAGGGGGCGCGGCACTGAAGCTTTCTTT; cdr3_aa: CSVDRGRGTEAFF
v_call: TRBV5-6; j_call: TRBJ1-1; clone_size: -; d_call: TRBD1; cdr3_nt: TGTGCCAGCAGCTTGGGAGGGGGCCAAGCTTTCTTT; cdr3_aa: CASSLGGGQAFF
v_call: TRBV30; j_call: TRBJ2-3; clone_size: -; d_call: TRBD2; cdr3_nt: TGTGCCTGGAGTGTACGAAGCGGGGCTAGCACAGATACGCAGTATTTT; cdr3_aa: CAWSVRSGASTDTQYF
v_call: TRBV27; j_call: TRBJ2-3; clone_size: -; d_call: -; cdr3_nt: TGTGCCAGCAGTTTCTCCAGGAAGGCAGATACGCAGTATTTT; cdr3_aa: CASSFSRKADTQYF
v_call: TRBV6-5; j_call: TRBJ1-2; clone_size: once; d_call: -; cdr3_nt: TGTGCCAGCAGTTTCAGGGGTGGCTACACCTTC; cdr3_aa: CASSFRGGYTF
v_call: TRBV11-1; j_call: TRBJ2-7; clone_size: -; d_call: TRBD2; cdr3_nt: TGTGCCAGCAGCGTCTTAGCGGGAGTCTCCTACGAGCAGTACTTC; cdr3_aa: CASSVLAGVSYEQYF
v_call: TRBV5-1; j_call: TRBJ2-2; clone_size: -; d_call: TRBD1; cdr3_nt: TGCGCCAGCAGCTTGGCCCCGACAGGGGGCTGGTCCGGGGAGCTGTTTTTT; cdr3_aa: CASSLAPTGGWSGELFF
v_call: TRBV29-1; j_call: TRBJ1-2; clone_size: -; d_call: -; cdr3_nt: TGCAGCGCAACAGGTACCAGCTTTGGCTACACCTTC; cdr3_aa: CSATGTSFGYTF
v_call: TRBV5-1; j_call: TRBJ2-5; clone_size: -; d_call: -; cdr3_nt: TGCGCCAGCAGACGGGACTTACAAGAGACCCAGTACTTC; cdr3_aa: CASRRDLQETQYF
v_call: TRBV9; j_call: TRBJ2-1; clone_size: -; d_call: -; cdr3_nt: TGTGCCAGCAGCGTCGGACTGGCTCTCAATGAGCAGTTCTTC; cdr3_aa: CASSVGLALNEQFF
v_call: TRBV4-2; j_call: TRBJ2-7; clone_size: -; d_call: TRBD1; cdr3_nt: TGTGCCAGCAGCCCCACCAGGGACAGGGTCTCCTACGAGCAGTACTTC; cdr3_aa: CASSPTRDRVSYEQYF
v_call: TRBV29-1; j_call: TRBJ2-1; clone_size: -; d_call: TRBD1; cdr3_nt: TGCAGCGTTGACGGGTTTTTATCGTGGCAGGGACAGCCTGGCAATGAGCAGTTCTTC; cdr3_aa: CSVDGFLSWQGQPGNEQFF
v_call: TRBV2; j_call: TRBJ1-2; clone_size: -; d_call: -; cdr3_nt: TGTGCCAGCACCCCTGACAGGACTTTTTATGGCTACACCTTC; cdr3_aa: CASTPDRTFYGYTF
v_call: TRBV2; j_call: TRBJ2-1; clone_size: -; d_call: -; cdr3_nt: TGTGCCAGCAGTAAAAACTCCGGGACTCGGGTGAACAATGAGCAGTTCTTC; cdr3_aa: CASSKNSGTRVNNEQFF
v_call: TRBV6-1; j_call: TRBJ2-3; clone_size: -; d_call: TRBD2; cdr3_nt: TGTGCCAGCAGTGTAGCCCGGGGCGGGAGTGCAGATACGCAGTATTTT; cdr3_aa: CASSVARGGSADTQYF
v_call: TRBV7-2; j_call: TRBJ2-7; clone_size: -; d_call: -; cdr3_nt: TGTGCCAGCAGCTTAGCATCCGGGAGCTACGAGCAGTACTTC; cdr3_aa: CASSLASGSYEQYF
v_call: TRBV3-1/TRBV3-2; j_call: TRBJ1-3; clone_size: -; d_call: -; cdr3_nt: TGTGCCAGCAGCCAAGTACGGGGAAACACCATATATTTT; cdr3_aa: CASSQVRGNTIYF
v_call: TRBV25-1; j_call: TRBJ2-1; clone_size: -; d_call: TRBD2; cdr3_nt: TGTGCCAGCGGTGGGACTAGCGGGAGCCTTAGGAATGAGCAGTTCTTC; cdr3_aa: CASGGTSGSLRNEQFF
v_call: TRBV4-1; j_call: TRBJ1-3; clone_size: once; d_call: -; cdr3_nt: TGCGCCAGCAGCCAAGAGGGCTTCGCTGGAAACACCATATATTTT; cdr3_aa: CASSQEGFAGNTIYF
v_call: TRBV7-6; j_call: TRBJ2-6; clone_size: -; d_call: -; cdr3_nt: TGTGCCAGCAGCTTAGTGGGGATAGGAGGCTCTGGGGCCAACGTCCTGACTTTC; cdr3_aa: CASSLVGIGGSGANVLTF
v_call: TRBV28; j_call: TRBJ1-1; clone_size: -; d_call: -; cdr3_nt: TGTGCCAGCAGTTTGGGGGGGACGCGGACTGAAGCTTTCTTT; cdr3_aa: CASSLGGTRTEAFF
v_call: TRBV2; j_call: TRBJ1-6; clone_size: -; d_call: -; cdr3_nt: TGTGCCAGCAGTGAGCACAGTGCTAATTCACCCCTCCACTTT; cdr3_aa: CASSEHSANSPLHF